Presented here are 10 T cell receptor beta chains from one specimen sequenced in a study of graft-versus-host responses after intestinal transplantation. Profiling relied on immunoSEQ multiplex PCR, and the TCRdb table lists in-frame clones only, not all of them. This table has over 100,000 clones, 85% to 95% appearing once. No antigen has been assigned to these receptors. Material: unstimulated CD4+ T cells sorted from spleen or lymph node cells, obtained before transplant. The receptors derive from a human donor who was the organ donor for an intestinal transplant.

The CDR3 here is CASSFRTGRVYGYTF. The CDR3 DNA sequence: TGTGCCAGCAGTTTTCGGACAGGGAGAGTCTATGGCTACACCTTC. The chain employs TRBV28 and TRBJ1-2, with 8 bases that match TRBD1. This CDR3 has 15 residues. Germline V gives CDR1 MDHEN, CDR2 SYDVKM. The V and J ends lost 3 bases and 4 bases, in that order; junction bases with no gene match: 7.

The chain has TRBV5-6 and TRBJ2-7; TRBD2 is a possible D gene (6 bases). The CDR3 is 14 residues long. Trimming removed 3 bases from V and 7 bases from J, with 17 bases in between. The V gene's germline CDR1 is SGHDT and CDR2 YYEEEE. In nucleotides, the CDR3 is TGTGCCAGCAGCTGGGGGGACGGCCGATGGGAGCAGTACTTC. This sequence encodes CASSWGDGRWEQYF.

In its sample, this clone was seen a few times. V and J are TRBV30 and TRBJ2-5; 7 bases align to TRBD2. The CDR3 is 14 amino acids. The ends lost 1 base at V and 2 bases at J; junction bases unmatched: 4. CDR1 and CDR2 from the germline V gene are GTSNPN and SVGIG (reference sequence). The CDR3 coding sequence is TGTGCCTGGAGTGGGGGGGGGATTCAAGAGACCCAGTACTTC. Its translation is CAWSGGGIQETQYF.

CDR3 coding DNA: TGTGCCAGCCCAACGCACAGGTACGAAAAACTGTTTTTT. Protein: CASPTHRYEKLFF. This chain connects TRBV18 to TRBJ1-4; tentatively, D is TRBD1 (5 bases). Trimming removed 8 bases from V and 8 bases from J, with 15 bases in between. Germline CDR1 and CDR2: KGHSH and LQKENI. The CDR3 is made up of 13 amino acids.

This chain connects TRBV13 to TRBJ2-2; 9 bases match TRBD2. The CDR3 consists of 16 residues. CDR1 and CDR2 (germline): PRHDT, FYEKMQ (reference sequence). The V gene end was trimmed by 1 base and the J gene end by 7 bases; junction bases not matched to a gene: 7. CDR3 sequence (DNA): TGTGCCAGCAGCTTAGTTCGCGGGAGGGGAAGCGGGGAGCTGTTTTTT. This codes for CASSLVRGRGSGELFF.

V and J are TRBV19 and TRBJ1-2, with 8 nucleotides matching TRBD1. Germline loops: CDR1 LNHDA, CDR2 SQIVND (reference sequence). J lost 2 bases, V lost 2 bases, and 7 bases had no gene match. The CDR3 consists of 16 residues. The chain's CDR3 is CASSISGQGANYGYTF. DNA of the CDR3: TGTGCCAGTAGTATATCGGGGCAGGGGGCAAACTATGGCTACACCTTC.

The chain links TRBV27 to TRBJ1-1; D not certain. The V end lost 4 bases, the J end lost 1 base, and 16 bases lay between the germline ends. Germline V gene lookup returns CDR1 MNHEY and CDR2 SMNVEV (reference sequence). CDR3 size: 16 residues. Here the CDR3 DNA reads TGTGCCAGCAGTTCAAGCTCCGGGGTGAGGAACACTGAAGCTTTCTTT. It encodes CASSSSSGVRNTEAFF.

V is TRBV11-2 and J is TRBJ1-5, with a possible D match to TRBD1 (6 bases). This CDR3 is 14 amino acids long. Germline assignment: CDR1 SGHAT and CDR2 FQNNGV. With 0 bases removed from V and 7 bases from J, the gap between germline ends came to 10 bases. In DNA form, the CDR3 reads TGTGCCAGCAGCTTAGAGGGGGGCCGGCAGCCCCAGCATTTT. It specifies CASSLEGGRQPQHF.

This sequence joins TRBV28 and TRBJ2-3; no definite D call. The V gene's germline CDR1 is MDHEN and CDR2 SYDVKM. CDR3 length equals 14 residues. The V end was cut by 5 bases, the J end by 4 bases, with 13 bases between. This chain's CDR3 is CASSGRATADTQYF. Here the CDR3 DNA reads TGTGCCAGCAGTGGTCGAGCTACTGCAGATACGCAGTATTTT.

This chain joins TRBV2 and TRBJ1-2; 7 bases agree with TRBD1. CDR1 and CDR2 (germline): SNHLY, FYNNEI. The CDR3 runs 14 residues. V shed 2 bases and J 7 bases; nucleotides not matched to a gene: 7. The CDR3 region has the DNA TGTGCCAGCAGTGAATCGACAGGGTTGGGTGGCTACACCTTC. It is translated as CASSESTGLGGYTF.